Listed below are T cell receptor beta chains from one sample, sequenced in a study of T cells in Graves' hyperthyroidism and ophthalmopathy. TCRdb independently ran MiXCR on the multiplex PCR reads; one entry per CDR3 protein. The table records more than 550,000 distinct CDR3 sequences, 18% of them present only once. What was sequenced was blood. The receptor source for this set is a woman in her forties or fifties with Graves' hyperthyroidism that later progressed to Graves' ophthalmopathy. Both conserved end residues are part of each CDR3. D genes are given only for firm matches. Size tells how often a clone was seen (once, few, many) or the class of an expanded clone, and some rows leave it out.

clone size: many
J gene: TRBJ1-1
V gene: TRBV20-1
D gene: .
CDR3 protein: CSVPDPGYTEAFF
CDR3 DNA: TGCAGTGTTCCTGACCCGGGCTACACTGAAGCTTTCTTT

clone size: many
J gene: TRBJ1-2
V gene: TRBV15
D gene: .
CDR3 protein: CATSRDQLGSAGYTF
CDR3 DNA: TGTGCCACCAGCAGAGATCAGTTGGGCAGCGCGGGCTACACCTTC

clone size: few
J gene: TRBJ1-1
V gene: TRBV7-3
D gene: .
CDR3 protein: CASSLWAGGTEAFF
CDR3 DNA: TGTGCCAGCAGCTTATGGGCCGGGGGCACTGAAGCTTTCTTT

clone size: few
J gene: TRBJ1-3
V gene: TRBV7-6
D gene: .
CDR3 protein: CASSPPQVSGNTIYF
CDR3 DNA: TGTGCCAGCAGCCCCCCGCAAGTCTCTGGAAACACCATATATTTT

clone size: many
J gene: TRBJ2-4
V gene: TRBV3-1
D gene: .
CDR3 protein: CASSQDLRPDIQYF
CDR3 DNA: TGTGCCAGCAGCCAAGATCTCAGACCGGACATTCAGTACTTC

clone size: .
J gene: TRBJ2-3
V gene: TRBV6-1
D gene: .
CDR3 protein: CASAGSASTDTQYF
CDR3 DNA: TGTGCCTCCGCGGGAAGTGCTAGCACAGATACGCAGTATTTT

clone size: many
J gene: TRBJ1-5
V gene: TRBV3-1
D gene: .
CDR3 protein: CASSQDLGSPQPQHF
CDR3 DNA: TGTGCCAGCAGCCAAGATCTTGGGTCCCCTCAGCCCCAGCATTTT

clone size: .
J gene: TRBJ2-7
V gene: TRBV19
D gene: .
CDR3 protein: CASSPGSPGEQYF
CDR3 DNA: TGTGCCAGTAGTCCAGGGAGCCCCGGGGAGCAGTACTTC

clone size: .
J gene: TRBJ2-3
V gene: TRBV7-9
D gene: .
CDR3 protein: CASSPGPASTDTQYF
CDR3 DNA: TGTGCCAGCAGCCCAGGGCCCGCTAGCACAGATACGCAGTATTTT

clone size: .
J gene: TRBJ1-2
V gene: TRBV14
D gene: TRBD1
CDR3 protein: CASSDLGTGVYGYTF
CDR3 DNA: TGTGCCAGCAGCGACCTTGGGACAGGAGTTTATGGCTACACCTTC

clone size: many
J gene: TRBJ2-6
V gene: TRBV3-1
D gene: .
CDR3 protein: CASSPASWANVLTF
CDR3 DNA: TGTGCCAGCAGCCCCGCTTCCTGGGCCAACGTCCTGACTTTC

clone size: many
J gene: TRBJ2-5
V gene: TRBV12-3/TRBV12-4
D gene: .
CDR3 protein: CASPGECRSETQYF
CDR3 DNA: TGTGCCAGCCCCGGGGAATGCCGATCTGAGACCCAGTACTTC

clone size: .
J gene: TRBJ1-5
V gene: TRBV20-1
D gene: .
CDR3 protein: CSATGRSNQPQHF
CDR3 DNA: TGCAGTGCCACAGGGAGGAGTAATCAGCCCCAGCATTTT

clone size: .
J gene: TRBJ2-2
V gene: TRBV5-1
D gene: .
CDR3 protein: CASSLGTSNRELFF
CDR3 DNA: TGCGCCAGCAGCCTAGGGACATCGAACCGGGAGCTGTTTTTT

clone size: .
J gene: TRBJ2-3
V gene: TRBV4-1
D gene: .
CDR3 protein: CASSQGGVSTDTQYF
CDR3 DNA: TGCGCCAGCAGCCAAGGTGGGGTTAGCACAGATACGCAGTATTTT

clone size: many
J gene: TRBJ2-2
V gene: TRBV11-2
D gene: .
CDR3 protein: CASSLGGSIAGELFF
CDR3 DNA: TGTGCCAGCAGCTTAGGGGGCAGTATCGCCGGGGAGCTGTTTTTT

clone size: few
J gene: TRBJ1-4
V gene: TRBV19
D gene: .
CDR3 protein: CACGDEKLFF
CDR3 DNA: TGTGCCTGCGGGGATGAAAAACTGTTTTTT

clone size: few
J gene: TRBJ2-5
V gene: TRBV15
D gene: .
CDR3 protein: CATSRGAGQETQYF
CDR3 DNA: TGTGCCACCAGCAGAGGTGCGGGGCAAGAGACCCAGTACTTC

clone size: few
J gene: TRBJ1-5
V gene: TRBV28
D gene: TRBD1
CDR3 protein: CASTGTGFNQPQHF
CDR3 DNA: TGTGCCAGCACCGGGACAGGCTTTAATCAGCCCCAGCATTTT

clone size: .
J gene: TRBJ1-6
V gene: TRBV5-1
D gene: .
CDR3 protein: CASSLDQGLSPLHF
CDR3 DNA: TGCGCCAGCAGCTTGGACCAGGGACTTTCACCCCTCCACTTT

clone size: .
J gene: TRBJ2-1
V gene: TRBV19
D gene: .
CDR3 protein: CATNLRRGNEQFF
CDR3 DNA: TGTGCCACCAACCTAAGAAGGGGGAATGAGCAGTTCTTC

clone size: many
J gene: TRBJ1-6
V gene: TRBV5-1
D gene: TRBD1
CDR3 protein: CASSRDTGGRNSPLHF
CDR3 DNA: TGCGCCAGCAGCAGGGACACAGGGGGCCGGAATTCACCCCTCCACTTT

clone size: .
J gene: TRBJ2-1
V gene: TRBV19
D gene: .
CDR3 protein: CASSMVLSGKEQFF
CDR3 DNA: TGTGCCAGTAGTATGGTCTTGAGTGGGAAAGAGCAGTTCTTC

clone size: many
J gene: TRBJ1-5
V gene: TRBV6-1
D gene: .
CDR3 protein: CASSELGQPQHF
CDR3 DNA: TGTGCCAGCAGTGAACTAGGTCAGCCCCAGCATTTT

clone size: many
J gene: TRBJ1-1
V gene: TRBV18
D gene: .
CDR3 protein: CASSPPGREAFF
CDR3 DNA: TGTGCCAGCTCACCCCCGGGTAGGGAAGCTTTCTTT

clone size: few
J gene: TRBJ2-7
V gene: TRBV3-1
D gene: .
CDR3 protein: CASSQVNRAYEQYF
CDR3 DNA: TGTGCCAGCAGCCAAGTGAACCGGGCCTACGAGCAGTACTTC

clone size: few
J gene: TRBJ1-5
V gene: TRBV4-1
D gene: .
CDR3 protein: CASSLRTGVRDQPQHF
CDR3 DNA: TGCGCCAGCAGCCTCCGAACCGGGGTGCGGGATCAGCCCCAGCATTTT

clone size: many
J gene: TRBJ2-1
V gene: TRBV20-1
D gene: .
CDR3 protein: CSAPGQSSYNEQFF
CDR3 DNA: TGCAGTGCGCCGGGGCAAAGCTCCTACAATGAGCAGTTCTTC

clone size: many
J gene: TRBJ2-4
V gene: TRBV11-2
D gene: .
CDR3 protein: CASSLDGSTRIQYF
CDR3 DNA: TGTGCCAGCAGCTTAGATGGGTCGACACGGATTCAGTACTTC

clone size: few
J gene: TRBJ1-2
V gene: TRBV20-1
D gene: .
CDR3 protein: CSARDQGDGYTF
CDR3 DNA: TGCAGTGCTAGAGATCAAGGAGATGGCTACACCTTC

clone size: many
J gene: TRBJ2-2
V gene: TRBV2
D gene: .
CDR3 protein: CASSVGPGTGELFF
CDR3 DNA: TGTGCCAGCTCGGTGGGGCCGGGTACCGGGGAGCTGTTTTTT

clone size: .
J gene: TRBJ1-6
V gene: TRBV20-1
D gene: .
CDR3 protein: CSARDTATALYNSPLHF
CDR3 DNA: TGCAGTGCTAGAGATACTGCGACGGCACTCTATAATTCACCCCTCCACTTT

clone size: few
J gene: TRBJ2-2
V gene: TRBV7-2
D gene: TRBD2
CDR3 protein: CASSSSGGNRELFF
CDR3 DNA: TGTGCCAGCAGCTCTAGCGGGGGGAATCGGGAGCTGTTTTTT

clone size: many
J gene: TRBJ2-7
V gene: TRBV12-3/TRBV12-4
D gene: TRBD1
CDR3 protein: CASSPLDRDYEQYF
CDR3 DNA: TGTGCCAGCAGTCCCCTGGACAGGGACTACGAGCAGTACTTC

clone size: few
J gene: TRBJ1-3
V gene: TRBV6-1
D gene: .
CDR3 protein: CASSWTYSGNTIYF
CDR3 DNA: TGTGCCAGCAGTTGGACCTACTCTGGAAACACCATATATTTT

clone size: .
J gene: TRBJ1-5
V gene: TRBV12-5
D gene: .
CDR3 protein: CASGEAWNQPQHF
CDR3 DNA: TGTGCTAGTGGCGAGGCATGGAATCAGCCCCAGCATTTT

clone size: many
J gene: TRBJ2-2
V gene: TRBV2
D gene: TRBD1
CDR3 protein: CASRPGQGNSGELFF
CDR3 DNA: TGTGCCAGCAGGCCGGGACAGGGGAACTCCGGGGAGCTGTTTTTT